Described below is a single T cell receptor beta chain sequence and its context. This CDR3 comprises 16 residues. The V segment lost 0 bases and the J segment 6 bases; nucleotides outside the gene matches: 11. Germline lookup yields CDR1 LGHDT and CDR2 YNNKEL (reference sequence). In the study's own analysis: Amplification from reference gene primers served as the basis for estimated nucleated cell counts. Clones were read by immunoSEQ multiplex PCR, and TCRdb kept only the in-frame ones, dropping some. V and J calls and clone size are given by that table; D and trimming were obtained from the DNA. This repertoire shows around 78,000 clones, roughly 80% found once; its top ten account for over 15%. The data are from a study of blood T cell repertoires in COVID-19. Study information: Acute and convalescent COVID-19 samples came from the United States, Italy and Spain. PBMCs, B-cell-depleted T cells, or T cells were the source of the cDNA or gDNA that made up the material.

The material sequenced was peripheral blood. The origin of this receptor is a human donor in a cohort sampled during active COVID-19. V and J are TRBV3-1 (or the pseudogene TRBV3-2) and TRBJ2-7; TRBD2 aligns across 7 bases. CDR3 protein: CASSQEAAGTWGEQYF. The CDR3 DNA sequence: TGTGCCAGCAGCCAAGAAGCAGCGGGAACGTGGGGCGAGCAGTACTTC.